A selection of T cell receptor beta chains follows, all from one sample in a study of immune evolution from preneoplasia to lung adenocarcinoma. Produced via immunoSEQ multiplex PCR; TCRdb's table is partial and in-frame only. This sample yields roughly 2,700 clones, of which approximately 80% are seen a single time; 10% belongs to the top ten. Sequencing input: FFPE adjacent normal lung tissue. The origin of the receptors is a person aged 55-80 years with lung adenocarcinoma. Each CDR3 is given with its conserved first and last residue. Each record gives: clone size, D gene, J gene, V gene, CDR3 protein, CDR3 DNA. The D gene is left open where the match is weak. Some rows have no size entry. The others give once, few or many, or a class for an expanded clone.

clone_size: -
d_call: TRBD1
j_call: TRBJ1-2
v_call: TRBV14
cdr3_aa: CASSRPGQGNYGYTF
cdr3_nt: TGTGCCAGCAGCCGACCGGGACAGGGGAACTATGGCTACACCTTC

clone_size: -
d_call: -
j_call: TRBJ2-5
v_call: TRBV7-6
cdr3_aa: CASSLEFGGGETQYF
cdr3_nt: TGTGCCAGCAGCTTAGAGTTCGGTGGTGGGGAGACCCAGTACTTC

clone_size: -
d_call: -
j_call: TRBJ2-5
v_call: TRBV20-1
cdr3_aa: CSAGPRETQYF
cdr3_nt: TGCAGTGCGGGCCCCCGGGAGACCCAGTACTTC

clone_size: -
d_call: TRBD1
j_call: TRBJ1-2
v_call: TRBV5-4
cdr3_aa: CASSSQGAGYGYTF
cdr3_nt: TGTGCCAGCAGCTCGCAGGGGGCGGGCTATGGCTACACCTTC

clone_size: once
d_call: -
j_call: TRBJ2-2
v_call: TRBV10-1
cdr3_aa: CASSGGLGTGELFF
cdr3_nt: TGCGCCAGCAGTGGGGGCTTGGGGACCGGGGAGCTGTTTTTT

clone_size: -
d_call: TRBD1
j_call: TRBJ2-1
v_call: TRBV29-1
cdr3_aa: CSVRGQGANNEQFF
cdr3_nt: TGCAGCGTTAGAGGACAGGGGGCCAACAATGAGCAGTTCTTC

clone_size: -
d_call: -
j_call: TRBJ1-1
v_call: TRBV6-6
cdr3_aa: CASSRDSYTEAFF
cdr3_nt: TGTGCCAGCAGCCGAGACTCGTATACTGAAGCTTTCTTT

clone_size: once
d_call: -
j_call: TRBJ2-7
v_call: TRBV19
cdr3_aa: CASSDSAYEQYF
cdr3_nt: TGTGCCAGTTCGGACAGTGCCTACGAGCAGTACTTC

clone_size: -
d_call: -
j_call: TRBJ1-5
v_call: TRBV5-6
cdr3_aa: CASSLGVGQPQHF
cdr3_nt: TGTGCCAGCAGCTTGGGCGTAGGGCAGCCCCAGCATTTT

clone_size: -
d_call: -
j_call: TRBJ1-1
v_call: TRBV25-1
cdr3_aa: CASSESGEAEAFF
cdr3_nt: TGTGCCAGCAGTGAATCGGGGGAGGCTGAAGCTTTCTTT

clone_size: -
d_call: -
j_call: TRBJ2-3
v_call: TRBV5-4
cdr3_aa: CASSPGGLRDTDTQYF
cdr3_nt: TGTGCCAGCAGCCCTGGTGGTCTTAGGGATACAGATACGCAGTATTTT

clone_size: -
d_call: -
j_call: TRBJ1-1
v_call: TRBV5-1
cdr3_aa: CASSSSPGATEAFF
cdr3_nt: TGCGCCAGCAGCTCCAGCCCAGGGGCCACTGAAGCTTTCTTT